This entry lists 15 T cell receptor beta chains sequenced from one sample in a study of prognosis after radiotherapy for stage I lung cancer. By two-round multiplex PCR, the TCR beta CDR3 was amplified from genomic DNA. Every TRBV and TRBJ gene had its own specific primer in first-round PCR. TCRdb called the multiplex PCR reads again in MiXCR, with one record for every CDR3 protein. The table lists more than 30,000 distinct CDR3 sequences, around two fifths of them singletons. This specimen consisted of PBMCs, obtained before or after stereotactic body radiation therapy (not recorded which). Receptors were obtained from a donor at least 50 years old with non-small cell lung cancer.

A few counts support this clonotype. The chain couples TRBV19 to TRBJ1-2; TRBD1 might be the D (5 bases). CDR1 and CDR2 (germline): LNHDA, SQIVND (reference sequence). The V end was cut by 5 bases, the J end by 14 bases, with 18 bases between. The CDR3 is 12 amino acids. CDR3 amino acids: CASSPGLNDHTF. Written as DNA, the CDR3 is TGTGCCAGTAGTCCGGGACTGAATGATCATACCTTC. Together with reference TRBV19 and TRBJ1-2, the CDR3 gives the full variable domain: DGGITQSPKYLFRKEGQNVTLSCEQNLNHDAMYWYRQDPGQGLRLIYYSQIVNDFQKGDIAEGYSVSREKKESFPLTVTSAQKNPTAFYLCASSPGLNDHTFGSGTRLTVV.

Worth noting for this clonotype: A far larger clone lies a single base away; this is likely a read error. V usage is TRBV6-4 and J usage is TRBJ2-2, with TRBD1 matching 10 bases. The CDR3 consists of 14 residues. From germline, CDR1 is MRHNA and CDR2 SNTAGT. In DNA form, the CDR3 reads TGTGCCAGCAGCGGGACAGGGGACACCTGGGAGCTGTTTTTT. Translating gives CASSGTGDTWELFF.

This clonotype was recorded a few times. A much larger clone differs by one base, so this may be a read error. As the CDR3 is not closed by the conserved phenylalanine or tryptophan, this likely results from a read error. The V call is TRBV15, the J call TRBJ2-5; D remains ambiguous. The CDR3 has 13 residues. V was clipped by 0 bases and J by 3 bases, with 5 bases between them. In germline, CDR1 is LNHNV, CDR2 YYDKDF (reference sequence). DNA for the CDR3: TGTGCCACCAGCAGAGATCCCGAAGAGACCCAGTACCTC. This translates into CATSRDPEETQYL.

This clonotype was picked up many times. The rearrangement uses TRBV3-1 and TRBJ2-7; possible D gene TRBD1, 6 bases. This CDR3 comprises 16 residues. The V end was cut by 1 base, the J end by 6 bases, with 19 bases between. Looked up from germline, CDR1 is LGHDT and CDR2 is YNNKEL (reference sequence). CDR3 sequence reads: CASSQGGQGSVAEQYF. The CDR3 DNA reads as TGTGCCAGCAGCCAAGGGGGGCAGGGGAGTGTAGCCGAGCAGTACTTC.

As regards this clonotype: Germline is not matched at one junction end, which may reflect a read error. The rearrangement joins TRBV5-1 to TRBJ1-2; 7 nucleotides agree with TRBD1. Germline V gene lookup returns CDR1 SGHRS and CDR2 YFSETQ. This CDR3 is 16 amino acids long. The CDR3 DNA reads TGCGCCAGCAGCTTGGTTCAGGGGGTGGATAACTATGGATACACCTTC. Its translation: CASSLVQGVDNYGYTF.

This clonotype was detected many times. This rearrangement joins TRBV2 to TRBJ2-1; 7 positions agree with TRBD1. This CDR3 is 13 amino acids long. CDR1 and CDR2 from the germline V gene are SNHLY and FYNNEI. Trimming cost V 6 bases and J 8 bases; bases outside gene matches: 7. The CDR3 DNA sequence: TGTGCCAGCAGGGCTACAGGGGTCGATGAGCAGTTCTTC. Translating gives CASRATGVDEQFF.

Concerning this clonotype: A junction end diverges from the germline sequence, so it may reflect a read error. The V gene is TRBV6-2 or TRBV6-3, the J gene TRBJ2-1, with D perhaps TRBD1 (5 bases). The CDR3 totals 12 residues. Germline values: CDR1 MNHEY, CDR2 SVGEGT. The CDR3 nucleotides are TGTGCCAGCAAGGGGTTTTACAACGAGCAGTTCTTC. This encodes CASKGFYNEQFF.

The rearrangement links TRBV12-3 or TRBV12-4 to TRBJ2-7, with D perhaps TRBD2 (6 bases). The ends were cut back, 5 bases at V and 4 bases at J, with 15 bases in the middle. The CDR3 consists of 14 residues. Here the CDR3 reads CASSTTWGTYEQYF. The CDR3 DNA is TGTGCCAGCAGTACGACCTGGGGGACTTACGAGCAGTACTTC.

This clonotype was observed many times. The chain employs TRBV6-2 or TRBV6-3 and TRBJ2-4, with D perhaps matching TRBD1 (6 bases). From germline, CDR1 is MNHEY and CDR2 SVGEGT. V gave up 3 bases and J gave up 0 bases, with 15 bases separating them. This CDR3 region has 17 residues. The CDR3 DNA is TGTGCCAGCAGTTATTATCTGGGACAACTAGCCAAAAACATTCAGTACTTC. The encoded protein is CASSYYLGQLAKNIQYF.

This clonotype is judged medium-sized. The CDR3 region is CSATTGTPSFTHEQYF. The CDR3 DNA is TGCAGTGCTACAACCGGGACTCCCAGCTTTACCCACGAGCAGTACTTC. This chain connects TRBV20-1 to TRBJ2-7; D possibly corresponds to TRBD2 (6 bases). V was cut by 4 bases and J by 5 bases, with 24 bases left in between. The CDR3 runs to 16 residues. Germline V CDR1 and CDR2: DFQATT, SNEGSKA (reference sequence).

V and J are TRBV6-5 and TRBJ2-3, with D possibly being TRBD1 or TRBD2 (6 bases each). Per germline, CDR1 MNHEY and CDR2 SVGAGI. The CDR3 is 16 amino acids. The V end was cut by 7 bases, the J end by 2 bases, with 19 bases between. CDR3 in DNA: TGTGCCAGCAATCCCGGGGGCGGCCGATACACAGATACGCAGTATTTT. It codes for CASNPGGGRYTDTQYF.

This clonotype was seen at least ten times. This chain links TRBV30 with TRBJ2-5; D unclear. The CDR3 is 14 amino acids. CDR1 and CDR2 (germline): GTSNPN, SVGIG (reference sequence). Trimming took off 0 bases at V and 5 bases at J, with 13 bases between the two ends. DNA for the CDR3: TGTGCCTGGAGTGTACACAGCTCTTGGGAGACCCAGTACTTC. Amino acids: CAWSVHSSWETQYF.

This clonotype was counted once. The chain combines TRBV6-5 with TRBJ2-7; D is unresolved. This CDR3 contains 14 residues. Trimming pared 2 bases from V and 1 base from J, leaving 9 bases between. From germline, CDR1 is MNHEY and CDR2 SVGAGI. The CDR3 DNA is TGTGCCAGCAGTTACCCGGCAGGTTCCTACGAGCAGTACTTC. This codes for CASSYPAGSYEQYF.

J is TRBJ2-7 and V is TRBV27, with 7 bases lining up with TRBD1. This CDR3 is built from 16 residues. Per the germline V gene, CDR1 is MNHEY and CDR2 is SMNVEV (reference sequence). The V segment lost 3 bases and the J segment 2 bases; nucleotides outside the gene matches: 10. The CDR3 loop reads CASSFSLRDSTYEQYF. CDR3 nucleotides: TGTGCCAGCAGTTTCTCTCTTCGGGACAGTACCTACGAGCAGTACTTC.

The chain uses TRBV28 and TRBJ1-2; the D is unclear. Germline V gene lookup returns CDR1 MDHEN and CDR2 SYDVKM. CDR3 length equals 15 residues. V lost 8 bases and J 0 bases, leaving 16 bases between the germline ends. The DNA of the CDR3 is TGTGCCAGCTACAGCGGATCTTTCCCTAACTATGGCTACACCTTC. This codes for CASYSGSFPNYGYTF.